The source of this T cell receptor (beta chain) is a study of blood T cell repertoires in COVID-19. Overall study: Donors in the United States, Italy and Spain gave samples during acute or convalescent COVID-19.

The CDR3 is made up of 15 amino acids. Germline CDR1 and CDR2: KGHDR and SFDVKD. V dropped 5 bases and J dropped 7 bases, with 16 bases sitting between them. Here immunoSEQ multiplex PCR was the method, and the copy in TCRdb shows in-frame clones only, minus some. Among 90,000 to 100,000 clones listed, about 80% were seen once. What was sequenced was peripheral blood. The V and J genes are TRBV24-1 and TRBJ2-2; D is uncertain. This receptor was taken from a man between 65 and 85 years old with acute or convalescent COVID-19. CDR3 DNA sequence: TGTGCCACCAGTGCCCTACGAGGAATTGGCGGGGAGCTGTTTTTT. As protein: CATSALRGIGGELFF.